The rows below give T cell receptor beta chains drawn from one sample of a study of cytomegalovirus exposure and HLA in healthy donors. Generated by immunoSEQ multiplex PCR, the TCRdb table keeps only in-frame clones and is missing some. Counted here are some 100,000 clones, more than 80% occurring once; the ten biggest clones make up 3.5% to 5%. Input material: PBMCs. All receptors come from a man under 40 in good health and CMV-seronegative. The CDR3 runs from the conserved cysteine through the conserved F or W. The D gene is left open where the match is weak. Rows may omit the clone size; those that give it use once, few, many or a size class.

J gene: TRBJ2-2
CDR3 length: 18
V gene: TRBV7-2
D gene: TRBD2
clone size: .
CDR3 protein: CASSVPNRLAGSTGELFF
CDR3 DNA: TGTGCCAGCAGCGTACCGAACCGACTAGCGGGATCCACCGGGGAGCTGTTTTTT

J gene: TRBJ1-5
CDR3 length: 13
V gene: TRBV6-5
D gene: .
clone size: .
CDR3 protein: CASSRGGYQPQHF
CDR3 DNA: TGTGCCAGCTCGCGGGGGGGATATCAGCCCCAGCATTTT

J gene: TRBJ1-2
CDR3 length: 14
V gene: TRBV27
D gene: .
clone size: .
CDR3 protein: CASSLQLGDYGYTF
CDR3 DNA: TGTGCCAGCAGCCTCCAACTGGGAGACTATGGCTACACCTTC

J gene: TRBJ2-7
CDR3 length: 15
V gene: TRBV27
D gene: .
clone size: .
CDR3 protein: CASGQGRPSTYEQYF
CDR3 DNA: TGTGCCAGCGGCCAGGGGCGTCCCTCTACCTACGAGCAGTACTTC

J gene: TRBJ1-4
CDR3 length: 13
V gene: TRBV30
D gene: .
clone size: .
CDR3 protein: CAWSSQTNEKLFF
CDR3 DNA: TGTGCCTGGAGTTCGCAGACTAATGAAAAACTGTTTTTT

J gene: TRBJ2-1
CDR3 length: 14
V gene: TRBV5-1
D gene: .
clone size: .
CDR3 protein: CASSAGQFYNEQFF
CDR3 DNA: TGCGCCAGCAGCGCTGGACAGTTCTACAATGAGCAGTTCTTC

J gene: TRBJ2-3
CDR3 length: 13
V gene: TRBV29-1
D gene: .
clone size: once
CDR3 protein: CGGRGKRTDTQYF
CDR3 DNA: TGCGGCGGACGGGGTAAACGCACAGATACGCAGTATTTT

J gene: TRBJ2-1
CDR3 length: 16
V gene: TRBV7-6
D gene: TRBD2
clone size: .
CDR3 protein: CASSLEGLAGVPEQFF
CDR3 DNA: TGTGCCAGCAGCCTAGAAGGACTAGCGGGAGTTCCTGAGCAGTTCTTC

J gene: TRBJ2-3
CDR3 length: 14
V gene: TRBV6-5
D gene: .
clone size: .
CDR3 protein: CASRPRTDTDTQYF
CDR3 DNA: TGTGCCAGCAGGCCTCGGACAGACACAGATACGCAGTATTTT

J gene: TRBJ1-2
CDR3 length: 14
V gene: TRBV30
D gene: .
clone size: .
CDR3 protein: CAWKKGTTNYGYTF
CDR3 DNA: TGTGCCTGGAAGAAGGGGACTACTAACTATGGCTACACCTTC

J gene: TRBJ1-2
CDR3 length: 15
V gene: TRBV9
D gene: .
clone size: .
CDR3 protein: CASSLSYRDQYGYTF
CDR3 DNA: TGTGCCAGCAGCTTAAGCTACAGGGACCAGTATGGCTACACCTTC

J gene: TRBJ1-1
CDR3 length: 14
V gene: TRBV7-9
D gene: TRBD1
clone size: .
CDR3 protein: CASSLVDRVTEAFF
CDR3 DNA: TGTGCCAGCAGCTTAGTCGACAGGGTGACTGAAGCTTTCTTT

J gene: TRBJ2-7
CDR3 length: 15
V gene: TRBV25-1
D gene: .
clone size: .
CDR3 protein: CASSPPGSHGLEQYF
CDR3 DNA: TGTGCCAGCAGTCCCCCGGGGTCTCACGGACTCGAGCAGTACTTC

J gene: TRBJ1-6
CDR3 length: 14
V gene: TRBV19
D gene: TRBD1
clone size: .
CDR3 protein: CASTLDRDDSPLHF
CDR3 DNA: TGTGCCAGTACTTTGGACAGGGATGATTCACCCCTCCACTTT

J gene: TRBJ1-2
CDR3 length: 12
V gene: TRBV30
D gene: .
clone size: .
CDR3 protein: CACSSGNYGYTF
CDR3 DNA: TGTGCCTGCAGCTCAGGGAATTATGGCTACACCTTC

J gene: TRBJ2-7
CDR3 length: 14
V gene: TRBV18
D gene: TRBD1
clone size: .
CDR3 protein: CASSPTGTGIEQYF
CDR3 DNA: TGTGCCAGCTCACCGACCGGGACAGGAATCGAGCAGTACTTC

J gene: TRBJ1-1
CDR3 length: 15
V gene: TRBV5-4
D gene: .
clone size: .
CDR3 protein: CASSLARTLNTEAFF
CDR3 DNA: TGTGCCAGCAGCTTGGCCCGAACTCTGAACACTGAAGCTTTCTTT

J gene: TRBJ1-5
CDR3 length: 14
V gene: TRBV18
D gene: .
clone size: once
CDR3 protein: CASSPGRGNQPQHF
CDR3 DNA: TGTGCCAGCTCACCCGGGCGGGGCAATCAGCCCCAGCATTTT

J gene: TRBJ1-1
CDR3 length: 14
V gene: TRBV27
D gene: .
clone size: .
CDR3 protein: CASSFLPRSTEAFF
CDR3 DNA: TGTGCCAGCAGTTTTCTCCCCAGAAGCACTGAAGCTTTCTTT

J gene: TRBJ2-7
CDR3 length: 13
V gene: TRBV5-1
D gene: .
clone size: once
CDR3 protein: CASSVDGVYEQYF
CDR3 DNA: TGCGCCAGCAGCGTCGACGGGGTTTACGAGCAGTACTTC

J gene: TRBJ1-1
CDR3 length: 13
V gene: TRBV6-6
D gene: .
clone size: few
CDR3 protein: CASSYTENTEAFF
CDR3 DNA: TGTGCCAGCAGTTACACTGAGAACACTGAAGCTTTCTTT

J gene: TRBJ2-2
CDR3 length: 14
V gene: TRBV15
D gene: .
clone size: .
CDR3 protein: CATSRGLGDGELFF
CDR3 DNA: TGTGCCACCAGCAGAGGATTAGGGGACGGGGAGCTGTTTTTT

J gene: TRBJ2-3
CDR3 length: 16
V gene: TRBV5-1
D gene: TRBD2
clone size: .
CDR3 protein: CASSGERGGDPDTQYF
CDR3 DNA: TGCGCCAGCAGCGGGGAGCGGGGGGGAGACCCAGATACGCAGTATTTT

J gene: TRBJ2-7
CDR3 length: 15
V gene: TRBV11-2
D gene: TRBD2
clone size: .
CDR3 protein: CASSLDWTSTYEQYF
CDR3 DNA: TGTGCCAGCAGCTTAGACTGGACTAGTACCTACGAGCAGTACTTC

J gene: TRBJ1-4
CDR3 length: 16
V gene: TRBV4-3
D gene: .
clone size: few
CDR3 protein: CASSQDRPGTNEKLFF
CDR3 DNA: TGCGCCAGCAGCCAAGATCGCCCGGGAACTAATGAAAAACTGTTTTTT

J gene: TRBJ2-4
CDR3 length: 18
V gene: TRBV5-6
D gene: TRBD2
clone size: once
CDR3 protein: CASSPGIAGGTAKNIQYF
CDR3 DNA: TGTGCCAGCAGCCCCGGGATAGCGGGAGGGACAGCCAAAAACATTCAGTACTTC

J gene: TRBJ2-7
CDR3 length: 16
V gene: TRBV4-2
D gene: TRBD1
clone size: .
CDR3 protein: CASSHMGQGSSYEQYF
CDR3 DNA: TGTGCCAGCAGCCACATGGGACAGGGGAGCTCCTACGAGCAGTACTTC

J gene: TRBJ1-2
CDR3 length: 13
V gene: TRBV28
D gene: TRBD1
clone size: .
CDR3 protein: CASSPGGPGGYTF
CDR3 DNA: TGTGCCAGCAGTCCAGGGGGCCCCGGTGGCTACACCTTC

J gene: TRBJ2-5
CDR3 length: 14
V gene: TRBV5-1
D gene: .
clone size: once
CDR3 protein: CASSFTGSQETQYF
CDR3 DNA: TGCGCCAGCAGCTTTACAGGGAGCCAAGAGACCCAGTACTTC

J gene: TRBJ1-2
CDR3 length: 14
V gene: TRBV13
D gene: TRBD1
clone size: .
CDR3 protein: CASSPTGGAYGYTF
CDR3 DNA: TGTGCCAGCAGCCCCACAGGGGGCGCTTATGGCTACACCTTC

J gene: TRBJ2-1
CDR3 length: 13
V gene: TRBV6-6
D gene: TRBD1
clone size: .
CDR3 protein: CASSEYYRGEQFF
CDR3 DNA: TGTGCCAGCAGCGAATACTACAGGGGCGAGCAGTTCTTC

J gene: TRBJ1-5
CDR3 length: 14
V gene: TRBV6-5
D gene: .
clone size: once
CDR3 protein: CASSYPYSNQPQHF
CDR3 DNA: TGTGCCAGCAGTTACCCCTATAGCAATCAGCCCCAGCATTTT

J gene: TRBJ2-2
CDR3 length: 13
V gene: TRBV29-1
D gene: .
clone size: .
CDR3 protein: CSVESGSTGELFF
CDR3 DNA: TGCAGCGTTGAATCGGGGAGCACCGGGGAGCTGTTTTTT

J gene: TRBJ2-7
CDR3 length: 17
V gene: TRBV28
D gene: TRBD2
clone size: .
CDR3 protein: CASSLSGLAGVFIEQYF
CDR3 DNA: TGTGCCAGCAGTTTATCGGGACTAGCGGGAGTTTTCATCGAGCAGTACTTC

J gene: TRBJ1-3
CDR3 length: 12
V gene: TRBV30
D gene: .
clone size: .
CDR3 protein: CAWRQTQVSVYF
CDR3 DNA: TGTGCCTGGAGGCAAACACAGGTTTCGGTATATTTT

J gene: TRBJ2-7
CDR3 length: 16
V gene: TRBV6-5
D gene: TRBD2
clone size: .
CDR3 protein: CASSYYLPWGGNEQYF
CDR3 DNA: TGTGCCAGCAGTTACTATCTTCCTTGGGGGGGTAACGAGCAGTACTTC

J gene: TRBJ2-3
CDR3 length: 16
V gene: TRBV6-6
D gene: TRBD1
clone size: few
CDR3 protein: CASRTRTGIRTDTQYF
CDR3 DNA: TGTGCCAGCAGGACAAGGACAGGGATTAGAACAGATACGCAGTATTTT

J gene: TRBJ2-5
CDR3 length: 13
V gene: TRBV6-5
D gene: .
clone size: .
CDR3 protein: CASRRLAQETQYF
CDR3 DNA: TGTGCCAGCAGACGGTTAGCCCAAGAGACCCAGTACTTC

J gene: TRBJ2-3
CDR3 length: 19
V gene: TRBV4-3
D gene: TRBD2
clone size: .
CDR3 protein: CASSQDRLRASGRTDTQYF
CDR3 DNA: TGCGCCAGCAGCCAAGATCGTCTGAGGGCTAGCGGGCGCACAGATACGCAGTATTTT

J gene: TRBJ1-1
CDR3 length: 11
V gene: TRBV6-5
D gene: TRBD1
clone size: .
CDR3 protein: CASNRGIEAFF
CDR3 DNA: TGTGCCAGCAACAGGGGGATTGAAGCTTTCTTT

J gene: TRBJ1-2
CDR3 length: 13
V gene: TRBV6-6
D gene: TRBD1
clone size: .
CDR3 protein: CASSPGQNFGYTF
CDR3 DNA: TGTGCCAGCAGTCCGGGACAGAACTTTGGCTACACCTTC

J gene: TRBJ2-7
CDR3 length: 14
V gene: TRBV13
D gene: TRBD1
clone size: .
CDR3 protein: CASSLGQGGGEQYF
CDR3 DNA: TGTGCCAGCAGCTTGGGACAGGGGGGGGGCGAGCAGTACTTC